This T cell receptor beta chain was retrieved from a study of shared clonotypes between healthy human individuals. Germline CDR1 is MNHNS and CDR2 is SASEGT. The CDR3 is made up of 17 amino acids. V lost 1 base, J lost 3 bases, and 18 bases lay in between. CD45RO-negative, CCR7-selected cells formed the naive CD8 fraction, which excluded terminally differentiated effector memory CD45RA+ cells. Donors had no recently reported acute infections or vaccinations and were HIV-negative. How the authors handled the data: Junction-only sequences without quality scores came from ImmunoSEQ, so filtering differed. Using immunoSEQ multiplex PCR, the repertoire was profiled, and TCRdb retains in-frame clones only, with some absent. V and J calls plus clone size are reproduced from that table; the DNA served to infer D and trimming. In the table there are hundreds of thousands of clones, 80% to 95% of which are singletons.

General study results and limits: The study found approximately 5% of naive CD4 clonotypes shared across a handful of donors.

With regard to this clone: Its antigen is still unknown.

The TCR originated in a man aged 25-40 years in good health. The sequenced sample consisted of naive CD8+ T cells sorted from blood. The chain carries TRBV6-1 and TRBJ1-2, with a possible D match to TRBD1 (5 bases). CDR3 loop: CASSEGLGGLVDYGYTF. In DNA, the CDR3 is TGTGCCAGCAGTGAAGGGCTCGGGGGGTTAGTCGACTATGGCTACACCTTC.